The source of this T cell receptor beta chain is a study of blood T cells in healthy people across ages. This clonotype was observed many times. Samples had at least 7 million PBMCs isolated from them. At least 5.5 micrograms of total RNA were extracted per sample. V dropped 7 bases and J dropped 11; count of bases not matched to a gene: 13. The CDR3 is made up of 13 amino acids. Germline CDR1 reads SEHNR; CDR2 reads FQNEAQ (reference sequence). The second PCR ran roughly 7 to 12 cycles with a sample-barcoded 5' primer and J-beta primers. TCRdb reprocessed the 5' RACE reads via MiXCR and lists one record per CDR3 protein. The table has about 670,000 distinct CDR3 sequences, around 43% seen once; the top ten hold about 30%.

The TCR sequence derives from an elderly man in good health. The V gene is TRBV7-9, the J gene TRBJ1-2, with 7 bases identical to TRBD1. The sample consisted of blood. DNA of the CDR3: TGTGCCAGCACAGACAGGGTATCGACGGGGTACACCTTC. It translates to CASTDRVSTGYTF.